The 32 T cell receptor beta chains listed next were all sequenced from one sample in a study of control samples from healthy donors and cancer patients. TCRdb's table, derived via immunoSEQ multiplex PCR, lists solely in-frame clones and lacks some. Of 400,000 to 500,000 clones in the sample, roughly 90% were seen once. Sequences were obtained from PBMCs. These receptors were obtained from a man aged 40-49 years with head and neck cancer.

This clone was recorded only once. The CDR3: CASSLGLRTSTDTQYF. DNA of the CDR3: TGTGCCAGCAGTCTGGGACTTCGCACTAGCACAGATACGCAGTATTTT. The chain is built from TRBV3-1 (or the pseudogene TRBV3-2) and TRBJ2-3; perhaps TRBD2 as D (6 bases). Germline V gene lookup returns CDR1 LGHDT and CDR2 YNNKEL (reference sequence). Trimming shortened V by 6 bases and J by 0 bases, and 16 bases separated the two germline ends. The CDR3 has 16 amino acids.

The table lists this clone with a count of one. The chain combines TRBV15 with TRBJ2-2, with 9 bases lining up with TRBD2. The germline CDR1 and CDR2 sequences are LNHNV and YYDKDF (reference sequence). J was trimmed by 4 bases and V by 6 bases; bases with no gene match: 3. CDR3 length: 14 residues. As DNA, the CDR3 is TGTGCCACCAGGAAGACTAGCGGCACCGGGGAGCTGTTTTTT. This gives the protein CATRKTSGTGELFF.

This chain uses TRBV7-2 with TRBJ2-5; 9 positions agree with TRBD2. There are 14 residues in the CDR3. V shed 8 bases, J shed 5 bases, and the junction held 9 bases outside the gene matches. Per germline, CDR1 SGHTA and CDR2 FQGNSA. In nucleotides, the CDR3 is TGTGCCAGCCGGGCGGGAGGGCCGCCGGAGACCCAGTACTTC. Its translation: CASRAGGPPETQYF.

J is TRBJ2-7 and V is TRBV5-4, with D perhaps TRBD1 or TRBD2 (6 bases each). Germline lookup yields CDR1 SGHNT and CDR2 YYREEE (reference sequence). V was cut by 1 base and J by 5 bases, with 16 bases left in between. The CDR3 has 15 amino acids. For the CDR3, the DNA is TGTGCCAGCAGCTTGTCGGGGGCGTCCGGCCACGAGCAGTACTTC. Translating it yields CASSLSGASGHEQYF.

The chain links TRBV18 to TRBJ1-4; 7 positions match TRBD1. The V gene end was trimmed by 5 bases and the J gene end by 6 bases; junction bases not matched to a gene: 3. There are 13 residues in the CDR3. The germline CDR1 and CDR2 sequences are KGHSH and LQKENI. The CDR3 sequence is CASSAGTDEKLFF. The CDR3 coding sequence is TGTGCCAGCTCAGCAGGGACAGATGAAAAACTGTTTTTT.

This rearrangement joins TRBV3-1 (or the pseudogene TRBV3-2) to TRBJ1-4; 7 bases align to TRBD1. After removal of 0 bases from V and 8 bases from J, the junction contained 3 bases not matched to a gene. The CDR3 covers 14 residues. Germline values: CDR1 LGHDT, CDR2 YNNKEL (reference sequence). CDR3 protein: CASSQENRGEKLFF. The DNA for the CDR3 is TGTGCCAGCAGCCAAGAAAACAGGGGCGAAAAACTGTTTTTT.

In DNA, the CDR3 is TGTGCCAGCAGTGGACAGGGAAGGACTGAAGCTTTCTTT. It encodes CASSGQGRTEAFF. V and J are TRBV2 and TRBJ1-1; 7 bases align to TRBD1. J lost 5 bases, V lost 4 bases, and 4 bases had no gene match. Germline CDR1 and CDR2: SNHLY and FYNNEI. The CDR3 is 13 amino acids.

The chain uses TRBV3-1 (or the pseudogene TRBV3-2) and TRBJ1-1; no firm D call. CDR3 length: 15 amino acids. CDR1 is LGHDT, CDR2 YNNKEL, per germline (reference sequence). V lost 2 bases to trimming and J lost 3 bases, with 13 bases between them. The CDR3 loop reads CASSQKGGGYTEAFF. CDR3 DNA sequence: TGTGCCAGCAGCCAAAAGGGAGGAGGATACACTGAAGCTTTCTTT.

The gene calls are TRBV4-2 and TRBJ2-5; D remains unclear. In germline, CDR1 is LGHNA, CDR2 YNFKEQ. This CDR3 contains 14 residues. Trimming took 0 bases from V and 1 from J, leaving 6 bases between them. The CDR3 coding sequence is TGTGCCAGCAGCCAAGAAAGAGCCCAAGAGACCCAGTACTTC. Protein sequence: CASSQERAQETQYF.

The chain couples TRBV5-4 to TRBJ2-6, with D hard to call. CDR3 length: 17 amino acids. In germline, CDR1 is SGHNT, CDR2 YYREEE (reference sequence). The germline V and J ends were trimmed by 2 bases and 0 bases, with 12 bases remaining between them. In DNA, the CDR3 is TGTGCCAGCAGCTTATTAAGCGTTAGCTCTGGGGCCAACGTCCTGACTTTC. This encodes CASSLLSVSSGANVLTF.

This CDR3 reads CASTLQGANVLTF. The CDR3 coding sequence is TGTGCCAGCACCCTCCAGGGGGCCAACGTCCTGACTTTC. This sequence joins TRBV28 and TRBJ2-6; D gene uncertain. Germline CDR1 is MDHEN and CDR2 is SYDVKM. The V end was cut by 7 bases, the J end by 4 bases, with 8 bases between. The CDR3 is 13 amino acids.

J is TRBJ1-2 and V is TRBV2; 8 nucleotides agree with TRBD1. CDR1 SNHLY and CDR2 FYNNEI come from the germline V gene. Trimming cost V 6 bases and J 6 bases; bases outside gene matches: 9. The CDR3 has 14 amino acids. The CDR3, as DNA: TGTGCCAGCAGCGCCGCAGGGGGCTACGATGGCTACACCTTC. Residues: CASSAAGGYDGYTF. Filled out from reference TRBV2 and TRBJ1-2, the complete variable domain reads EPEVTQTPSHQVTQMGQEVILRCVPISNHLYFYWYRQILGQKVEFLVSFYNNEISEKSEIFDDQFSVERPDGSNFTLKIRSTKLEDSAMYFCASSAAGGYDGYTFGSGTRLTVV.

This chain joins TRBV6-5 and TRBJ1-2; no definite D call. This CDR3 spans 13 amino acids. V was trimmed by 6 bases and J by 1 base, leaving 9 bases between them. The germline V gene encodes CDR1 MNHEY and CDR2 SVGAGI. CDR3 DNA sequence: TGTGCCAGCAGCCTTGGGAGTAACTATGGCTACACCTTC. This sequence encodes CASSLGSNYGYTF.

The CDR3 sequence is CASRTDAGSLHF. The CDR3, as DNA: TGTGCCAGTCGAACGGACGCGGGGTCCCTCCACTTT. The rearrangement uses TRBV19 and TRBJ1-6; D gene uncertain. The CDR3 extends over 12 amino acids. The V end lost 8 bases, the J end lost 14 bases, and 16 bases lay between the germline ends. Germline CDR1 reads LNHDA; CDR2 reads SQIVND (reference sequence).

The chain combines TRBV19 with TRBJ1-6; no clear D. The CDR3 has 13 residues. Germline CDR1 and CDR2: LNHDA and SQIVND (reference sequence). Trimming cost V 5 bases and J 3 bases, with 5 bases left between them. The CDR3 DNA reads TGTGCCAGTAGTGATGACTATAATTCACCCCTCCACTTT. Protein: CASSDDYNSPLHF. The variable domain in full, with the rest retrieved from reference TRBV19 and TRBJ1-6, is DGGITQSPKYLFRKEGQNVTLSCEQNLNHDAMYWYRQDPGQGLRLIYYSQIVNDFQKGDIAEGYSVSREKKESFPLTVTSAQKNPTAFYLCASSDDYNSPLHFGNGTRLTVT.

This sequence joins TRBV2 and TRBJ2-7, with D possibly being TRBD1 (6 bases). V was shortened by 6 bases and J by 1 base, with 13 bases between the two germline ends. The CDR3 loop spans 14 amino acids. Germline CDR1 and CDR2: SNHLY and FYNNEI. CDR3 residues: CASSNRASSYEQYF. DNA of the CDR3: TGTGCCAGCAGCAACAGGGCGTCGTCCTACGAGCAGTACTTC.

The chain employs TRBV28 and TRBJ1-4; D is unresolved. There are 15 residues in the CDR3. The germline CDR1 and CDR2 sequences are MDHEN and SYDVKM. With 6 bases removed from V and 0 bases from J, the gap between germline ends came to 11 bases. The CDR3 DNA follows: TGTGCCAGCAGCCCGCGAGAGGCAACTAATGAAAAACTGTTTTTT. Its translation: CASSPREATNEKLFF.

J is TRBJ1-1 and V is TRBV2; 8 nucleotides line up with TRBD1. The CDR3 sequence is 13 residues long. V lost 6 bases and J lost 4; bases outside the gene matches: 4. The germline V gene encodes CDR1 SNHLY and CDR2 FYNNEI. This CDR3 reads CASRDDRGTEAFF. CDR3 sequence (DNA): TGTGCCAGCAGAGATGACAGGGGCACTGAAGCTTTCTTT.

The sample holds a few counts of this clone. The chain carries TRBV28 and TRBJ1-1; 8 bases agree with TRBD1. Germline loops: CDR1 MDHEN, CDR2 SYDVKM. V trimming: 6 bases; J trimming: 4 bases; junction bases outside the gene matches: 13. CDR3 length: 16 residues. The chain's CDR3 is CASSGPSLQGGTEAFF. In DNA form, the CDR3 reads TGTGCCAGCAGCGGCCCCTCCCTACAGGGGGGCACTGAAGCTTTCTTT.

The chain uses TRBV7-2 and TRBJ1-2; a weak D match, TRBD1 (5 bases). The CDR3 covers 17 residues. Germline lookup yields CDR1 SGHTA and CDR2 FQGNSA. V lost 5 bases to trimming and J lost 3 bases, with 22 bases between them. CDR3 region: CASSAQTGQVEYYGYTF. The CDR3 bases are TGTGCCAGCAGCGCCCAAACCGGACAAGTAGAGTACTATGGCTACACCTTC. Looking up the rest from reference TRBV7-2 and TRBJ1-2 gives the full variable domain: GAGVSQSPSNKVTEKGKDVELRCDPISGHTALYWYRQSLGQGLEFLIYFQGNSAPDKSGLPSDRFSAERTGGSVSTLTIQRTQQEDSAVYLCASSAQTGQVEYYGYTFGSGTRLTVV.

V usage is TRBV13 and J usage is TRBJ1-1; 10 bases map to TRBD1. The V gene's germline CDR1 is PRHDT and CDR2 FYEKMQ (reference sequence). Unmatched junction bases numbered 7, after V lost 5 bases and J lost 4 bases. CDR3 length equals 15 residues. CDR3 coding DNA: TGTGCCAGCAGCGTATCTGACAGGGGGCCCACTGAAGCTTTCTTT. Protein product: CASSVSDRGPTEAFF.

V usage is TRBV6-4 and J usage is TRBJ2-3; the D call may be TRBD1 or TRBD2 (5 bases each). The CDR3 loop spans 13 amino acids. V lost 2 bases and J lost 3, with 6 bases in between. CDR1 MRHNA and CDR2 SNTAGT come from the germline V gene. CDR3 sequence reads: CASSDGGTDTQYF. CDR3 in DNA: TGTGCCAGCAGTGACGGGGGTACAGATACGCAGTATTTT.

The chain is built from TRBV28 and TRBJ1-1, with D hard to call. Trimming took 3 bases from V and 1 from J, leaving 12 bases between them. The CDR3 totals 15 residues. The germline gives CDR1 MDHEN, CDR2 SYDVKM. The CDR3: CASSFESRRNTEAFF. CDR3 bases: TGTGCCAGCAGTTTTGAATCAAGGAGGAACACTGAAGCTTTCTTT.

The J gene is TRBJ1-6, the V gene TRBV28; tentative D call: TRBD1 (5 bases). The germline V gene has CDR1 MDHEN and CDR2 SYDVKM. V was clipped by 5 bases and J by 9 bases, with 20 bases between them. The CDR3 length is 16 residues. CDR3 in DNA: TGTGCCAGCAGTCCACCCGGGACGGGGAGATCTTCACCCCTCCACTTT. Translation gives CASSPPGTGRSSPLHF.

The chain is built from TRBV6-5 and TRBJ2-7, with 7 positions matching TRBD1. With V trimmed by 7 bases and J by 6 bases, 3 bases remained unmatched. Germline CDR1 MNHEY, CDR2 SVGAGI. This CDR3 spans 11 amino acids. The CDR3 spells CASIEGAEQYF. The CDR3 coding sequence is TGTGCCAGCATAGAGGGGGCCGAGCAGTACTTC.

The rearrangement uses TRBV7-2 and TRBJ2-6; D remains unclear. Germline V gives CDR1 SGHTA, CDR2 FQGNSA. The length of the CDR3 is 16 residues. The ends were cut back, 1 base at V and 2 bases at J, with 9 bases in the middle. DNA for the CDR3: TGTGCCAGCAGCTTAGGGTGGGGAACTGGGGCCAACGTCCTGACTTTC. Translating it yields CASSLGWGTGANVLTF.

The genes are TRBV6-5 and TRBJ1-5; D unresolved. Per germline, CDR1 MNHEY and CDR2 SVGAGI. The CDR3 is made up of 14 amino acids. The V and J ends lost 4 bases and 0 bases respectively, with 7 bases between them. The CDR3 sequence: CASSSTNSNQPQHF. CDR3 nucleotide sequence: TGTGCCAGCAGTTCCACCAATAGCAATCAGCCCCAGCATTTT.

This chain connects TRBV30 to TRBJ1-4, with a possible D match to TRBD1 (5 bases). The V and J ends lost 4 bases and 4 bases respectively, with 13 bases between them. This CDR3 comprises 14 residues. Germline CDR1 is GTSNPN and CDR2 is SVGIG (reference sequence). CDR3 in amino acids: CAWKMGQINEKLFF. The DNA of the CDR3 is TGTGCCTGGAAAATGGGGCAGATTAATGAAAAACTGTTTTTT.

Written as DNA, the CDR3 is TGCAGCGTTGAAGAGGGCACAGGGGGAGACGAGCAGTACTTC. The encoded protein is CSVEEGTGGDEQYF. V gene TRBV29-1 combines with J gene TRBJ2-7; TRBD1 aligns across 8 bases. The germline V gene encodes CDR1 SQVTM and CDR2 ANQGSEA. CDR3 length: 14 amino acids. V lost 0 bases to trimming and J lost 5 bases; unmatched junction nucleotides: 6.

This CDR3 is CASSQMTVNTEAFF. CDR3 DNA: TGTGCCAGCAGCCAGATGACGGTGAACACTGAAGCTTTCTTT. The chain recombines TRBV14 with TRBJ1-1; D is unclear. Germline V gene sequence: CDR1 SGHDN, CDR2 FVKESK. The length of the CDR3 is 14 residues. V lost 3 bases and J lost 0, with 8 bases in between.

The chain uses TRBV13 and TRBJ1-2; D possibly corresponds to TRBD1 (5 bases). Trimming shortened V by 5 bases and J by 3 bases, and 10 bases separated the two germline ends. The CDR3 runs 13 residues. CDR1 is PRHDT and CDR2 is FYEKMQ in the germline V gene (reference sequence). The CDR3 DNA sequence: TGTGCCAGCAGCCGAGGACACTACTATGGCTACACCTTC. It is translated as CASSRGHYYGYTF.

The V and J genes are TRBV3-1 (or the pseudogene TRBV3-2) and TRBJ2-1; D gene unclear. The germline V gene encodes CDR1 LGHDT and CDR2 YNNKEL (reference sequence). This CDR3 contains 11 residues. The ends were cut back, 4 bases at V and 7 bases at J, with 5 bases in the middle. The CDR3 sequence: CASSLGNEQFF. The CDR3 region has the DNA TGTGCCAGCAGCCTGGGGAATGAGCAGTTCTTC.